Reported below is one T cell receptor beta chain. Its cognate antigen has yet to be identified. No per-base quality is available; no much larger clone lies one base away. TCRbeta CDR3 regions were amplified from genomic DNA using the immunoSEQ Assay, a bias-controlled multiplex PCR. The published analysis was carried out like this. Within the assay, amplification of reference gene primers was used to estimate how many nucleated cells each sample contained. To quantify the absolute abundance of each unique TCRbeta CDR3 rearrangement, sequence reads were collapsed and filtered. Productive Simpson clonality was computed per sample as the square root of Simpson's diversity index over productive rearrangements. What TCRdb holds here is the immuneACCESS table cut down to in-frame rearrangements. Part of the clones is not present; checked against another copy, under half of the missing clones reflect an unresolved V gene, and the others are unexplained. That table furnishes V, J and clone size, whereas the DNA furnished D and trimming. This sample is represented by about 99,000 clones; 70% to 85% of them were singletons. The ten largest clones represent about 3.3% of the sample.

These data originate in a study of blood T cell repertoires in COVID-19 (dated by TCRdb to the early 2020s). For the study in its entirety: Samples covering the acute and convalescent phases of COVID-19 were provided by collaborators in the United States, Italy and Spain. The material from the prospective study consisted of cDNA or gDNA derived from T cells, B-cell-depleted T cells, or PBMCs. Nearly every sample came with metadata listing a de-identified subject ID, COVID-19 status, age in years and sex. Where available, HLA class I and class II types were obtained from metadata supplied by the sample provider rather than from assay-based typing. The dataset comprised deeply sampled blood TCRbeta repertoires from subjects exposed to, actively infected with, or recovered from COVID-19. A freely available public database, intended as a resource for researchers studying the immune response to SARS-CoV-2, is where the repertoires were released. The samples were drawn from two sources: the first 160 participants of the ongoing ImmuneRACE study, and fewer than 1,500 subjects contributed by 6 global collaborators. Findings and caveats that apply to the study as a whole: Clinical and demographic metadata were provided uncurated, with the amount varying by source and participant.

The junction carries 12 bases between V and J, which are trimmed by 6 bases and 3 bases respectively. Reading the germline V gene (reference sequence) gives CDR1 SGHKS and CDR2 YYEKEE. The CDR3 has 13 amino acids, counting the end cysteine and phenylalanine. This entry keeps only the CDR3 DNA: 39 bases, framed from base 1. Collaborating institutions collected whole blood in K2EDTA tubes following their own protocols. For TCRbeta analysis, collaborators shipped samples as frozen whole blood, isolated PBMCs, or DNA extracted from either of those sample types. This sequence originates from a woman of 80 years or more with active or convalescent COVID-19. Sequenced sample: peripheral blood. The V gene is TRBV5-5 and the J gene is TRBJ1-1; the D gene remains uncertain. The CDR3 region has the sequence CASTSRVDTEAFF. The sequence in DNA is TGTGCCAGCACTTCCCGGGTTGACACTGAAGCTTTCTTT.